In this sample, the clone carrying this T cell receptor beta chain turned up many times. This CDR3 is 14 amino acids long. V was shortened by 4 bases and J by 5 bases, with 12 bases between the two germline ends. In germline, CDR1 is WSHSY, CDR2 SAAADI. This sample was taken from a study of identical twins. TCRdb itself ran the 5' RACE reads through MiXCR, one entry per CDR3 protein. The repertoire holds approximately 250,000 distinct CDR3 sequences, with around 6.5% as singletons. The data were also submitted as part of a second study, on T cells expressing NK-cell markers.

The sequence came from a woman aged 18-29 years in good health. The chain employs TRBV10-2 and TRBJ1-5; a possible D gene is TRBD1 (6 bases). Sequenced input: CD8+ T cells sorted from blood. CDR3 DNA: TGCGCCAGCAGTGGGGAACAGGGCGATCAGCCCCAGCATTTT. Amino acid sequence: CASSGEQGDQPQHF.